The 13 T cell receptor beta chains reported below all come from one sample, sequenced in a study of T cell responses to AZD1222 COVID-19 vaccine. Sequenced by immunoSEQ multiplex PCR; TCRdb stores in-frame clones only, minus some. The sample comprises around 140,000 clones, roughly 92% of which are singletons, and roughly 5% rests with the top ten. Sequencing was performed on peripheral blood, taken on day 0 of AZD1222 vaccination. All receptors come from an adult in good health.

This chain links TRBV27 with TRBJ2-7; 9 bases are shared with TRBD2. Germline-derived CDR1 and CDR2 are MNHEY and SMNVEV (reference sequence). The CDR3 spans 15 residues. With V trimmed by 6 bases and J by 3 bases, 9 bases remained unmatched. The CDR3 DNA is TGTGCCAGCAGCTTAGCGGGGGAACCGTACTACGAGCAGTACTTC. Amino acids: CASSLAGEPYYEQYF.

V usage is TRBV7-2 and J usage is TRBJ2-7, with 7 bases lining up with TRBD1. Unmatched junction bases numbered 1, after V lost 2 bases and J lost 6 bases. CDR1 is SGHTA and CDR2 is FQGNSA in the germline V gene. The CDR3 totals 12 residues. This chain's CDR3 is CASSLRTGEQYF. The CDR3 DNA follows: TGTGCCAGCAGCTTACGGACAGGCGAGCAGTACTTC.

The chain employs TRBV3-1 (or the pseudogene TRBV3-2) and TRBJ1-3; maybe TRBD1 (6 bases). Germline V gene sequence: CDR1 LGHDT, CDR2 YNNKEL (reference sequence). The CDR3 consists of 13 residues. V was trimmed by 4 bases and J by 4 bases, leaving 8 bases between them. CDR3 sequence reads: CASSPGTGNTIYF. CDR3 nucleotide sequence: TGTGCCAGCAGCCCCGGGACAGGAAACACCATATATTTT.

This clone has more than one count but fewer than ten. The chain joins TRBV18 to TRBJ1-5, with D unresolved. V dropped 3 bases and J dropped 3 bases, with 12 bases sitting between them. Germline V lookup: CDR1 KGHSH, CDR2 LQKENI. The CDR3 has 15 amino acids. The CDR3 sequence: CASSPGRGFNQPQHF. Written as DNA, the CDR3 is TGTGCCAGCTCACCGGGGAGAGGCTTCAATCAGCCCCAGCATTTT.

The chain employs TRBV24-1 and TRBJ2-1; TRBD2 is a possible D gene (6 bases). CDR1 and CDR2 from the germline V gene are KGHDR and SFDVKD. With 1 base removed from V and 0 bases from J, the gap between germline ends came to 15 bases. The CDR3 extends over 18 amino acids. CDR3 DNA: TGTGCCACCAGTGATTTCGGGGGAAGGGTCGACTCCTACAATGAGCAGTTCTTC. It encodes CATSDFGGRVDSYNEQFF.

The table lists this clone with a few counts. The chain is built from TRBV5-1 and TRBJ1-2; D is perhaps TRBD1 (5 bases). V shed 5 bases and J shed 8 bases, with 19 bases lying between them. CDR1 is SGHRS, CDR2 YFSETQ, per germline. The CDR3 sequence is 14 residues long. As DNA, the CDR3 is TGCGCCAGCAGATGGGGGACGGAGGGAGGAGGCTACACCTTC. Residues: CASRWGTEGGGYTF.

The gene calls are TRBV5-5 and TRBJ2-6; 8 bases match TRBD1. The CDR3 is 16 amino acids. Trimming at V came to 5 bases and at J to 0 bases, leaving 4 bases not matched to a gene. The germline gives CDR1 SGHKS, CDR2 YYEKEE (reference sequence). CDR3 sequence (DNA): TGTGCCAGCAGTAAGACAGGGGTCTCTGGGGCCAACGTCCTGACTTTC. Translation gives CASSKTGVSGANVLTF.

The V gene is TRBV7-6, the J gene TRBJ2-1; no reliable D call. This CDR3 comprises 15 residues. With 4 bases removed from V and 0 bases from J, the gap between germline ends came to 10 bases. Germline CDR1 SGHVS, CDR2 FNYEAQ. The CDR3 DNA reads as TGTGCCAGCAGCTCCTCTCCGAGCTCCTACAATGAGCAGTTCTTC. This sequence encodes CASSSSPSSYNEQFF.

The chain is built from TRBV7-9 and TRBJ2-1; tentative D call: TRBD1 (7 bases). V was shortened by 6 bases and J by 1 base, with 25 bases between the two germline ends. Per germline, CDR1 SEHNR and CDR2 FQNEAQ (reference sequence). The CDR3 is 19 residues long. CDR3 residues: CASRRTTGRGRGSYNEQFF. CDR3 nucleotide sequence: TGTGCCAGCAGACGGACGACAGGGCGGGGTAGAGGATCCTACAATGAGCAGTTCTTC. The whole variable domain, remainder taken from reference TRBV7-9 and TRBJ2-1, is DTGVSQNPRHKITKRGQNVTFRCDPISEHNRLYWYRQTLGQGPEFLTYFQNEAQLEKSRLLSDRFSAERPKGSFSTLEIQRTEQGDSAMYLCASRRTTGRGRGSYNEQFFGPGTRLTVL.

The V and J genes are TRBV11-2 and TRBJ2-1; D is unclear. The CDR3 consists of 12 residues. V dropped 2 bases and J dropped 7 bases, with 6 bases sitting between them. Germline lookup yields CDR1 SGHAT and CDR2 FQNNGV. The CDR3: CASSLNQNEQFF. Here the CDR3 DNA reads TGTGCCAGCAGCTTAAATCAGAATGAGCAGTTCTTC.

This clone came up once. This chain joins TRBV11-3 and TRBJ2-1, with 11 positions matching TRBD2. Germline V gene data show CDR1 as SGHNT and CDR2 as YENEEA. The CDR3 has 17 residues. J was trimmed by 1 base and V by 5 bases; bases with no gene match: 7. CDR3 nucleotide sequence: TGTGCCAGCAGCAAAGACCTAGCGGGGGGATCCTACAATGAGCAGTTCTTC. Its protein is CASSKDLAGGSYNEQFF.

The chain links TRBV24-1 to TRBJ2-5; 11 bases are a match to TRBD1. The CDR3 is made up of 16 amino acids. V dropped 4 bases and J dropped 3; count of bases not matched to a gene: 6. In germline, CDR1 is KGHDR, CDR2 SFDVKD. DNA for the CDR3: TGTGCCACCAGTGACCTAAGGGACAGGGGGAAAGAGACCCAGTACTTC. Protein product: CATSDLRDRGKETQYF.

The rearrangement links TRBV11-3 to TRBJ2-3; perhaps TRBD2 as D (5 bases). V lost 0 bases and J 3 bases, leaving 10 bases between the germline ends. The CDR3 consists of 15 residues. Per the germline V gene, CDR1 is SGHNT and CDR2 is YENEEA. The CDR3 DNA is TGTGCCAGCAGCTTAGAAGGGCTAGCTACAGATACGCAGTATTTT. Residues: CASSLEGLATDTQYF.